Here is one T cell receptor beta chain with its context. The source of the sample is a study of blood T cell repertoires in COVID-19. Study as a whole: The samples span acute and convalescent COVID-19 from the United States, Italy and Spain.

The method was immunoSEQ multiplex PCR; TCRdb's version includes in-frame clones alone and lacks a portion of them. The sample contains some 200,000 clones, approximately 80% of which appear only once. The V gene's germline CDR1 is SEHNR and CDR2 FQNEAQ (reference sequence). Trimming took off 4 bases at V and 0 bases at J, with 7 bases between the two ends. The CDR3 has 14 amino acids. The TCR originated in a woman older than 75 with COVID-19, enrolled during active disease. The sample consisted of peripheral blood. The chain carries TRBV7-9 and TRBJ1-3, with no clear D. The CDR3 DNA sequence: TGTGCCAGCAGCTCATGGCCCTCTGGAAACACCATATATTTT. Encoded protein: CASSSWPSGNTIYF. The full variable domain, completed using reference TRBV7-9 and TRBJ1-3, is DTGVSQNPRHKITKRGQNVTFRCDPISEHNRLYWYRQTLGQGPEFLTYFQNEAQLEKSRLLSDRFSAERPKGSFSTLEIQRTEQGDSAMYLCASSSWPSGNTIYFGEGSWLTVV.